The present entry profiles one T cell receptor beta chain with its context. As originally analysed: Amplified reference gene primers provided the basis for estimating nucleated cell counts. Assay used: immunoSEQ multiplex PCR; TCRdb lists only in-frame clones, some missing. The V and J calls and clone size were taken over from that table, and D and trimming were inferred from the DNA. The repertoire holds about 140,000 clones, 87% seen once, with about 10% in the top ten. The CDR3 totals 14 residues. CDR1 and CDR2 (germline): SGHVS, FQNEAQ. With V trimmed by 5 bases and J by 3 bases, 6 bases remained unmatched. Donors were grouped by their self-reported clinical history. Two consecutive negative NP/OP PCR tests, clearance, or resolved symptoms defined Cohort 3 recovery. The sample originates from a study of blood T cell repertoires in COVID-19. Overall study context: The analysed material was cDNA or gDNA that came from T cells, B-cell-depleted T cells, or PBMCs.

Source material: PBMCs or T cells enriched from blood (not recorded which). This receptor was taken from a man aged 55 to 70 who had recovered from COVID-19. J is TRBJ2-7 and V is TRBV7-8; 8 nucleotides line up with TRBD2. As DNA, the CDR3 is TGTGCCAGCAGCGTTGCCGGGACTAGCTACGAGCAGTACTTC. Translated: CASSVAGTSYEQYF.